This entry lists 2 T cell receptor beta chains sequenced from one sample in a study of PD-L1 blockade in urothelial cancer. Libraries were prepared by immunoSEQ multiplex PCR; TCRdb keeps only in-frame clonotypes and omits some of them. This sample has roughly 42,000 clones, with about 89% found just once. Time point described: peripheral blood 6 weeks after treatment start. The sample here was PBMCs, taken around atezolizumab (anti-PD-L1) treatment. These receptor sequences come from a man aged 65 to 79 with urothelial cancer.

The V and J genes are TRBV5-1 and TRBJ2-1, with 8 bases lining up with TRBD2. The V segment lost 0 bases and the J segment 8 bases; nucleotides outside the gene matches: 10. Germline V gene lookup returns CDR1 SGHRS and CDR2 YFSETQ. The CDR3 has 16 residues. The CDR3 sequence is CASSLGRSGSLDEQFF. The CDR3 coding sequence is TGCGCCAGCAGCTTGGGTCGGAGCGGGAGTTTAGATGAGCAGTTCTTC.

The chain is built from TRBV11-2 and TRBJ2-1; TRBD2 might be the D (6 bases). CDR3 length equals 17 residues. V gave up 2 bases and J gave up 6 bases, with 20 bases separating them. CDR1 and CDR2 (germline): SGHAT, FQNNGV. CDR3 protein: CASSLNTGLLIFNEQFF. CDR3 nucleotide sequence: TGTGCCAGCAGCTTAAACACGGGACTCCTCATTTTCAATGAGCAGTTCTTC.